Here is one T cell receptor beta chain with its context. These data originate in a study of blood T cell repertoires in COVID-19. For the study at large: Acute and convalescent COVID-19 specimens originated in the United States, Italy and Spain.

In the original workflow: From reference gene primer amplification, estimates of nucleated cell counts were derived. Sequencing was performed with immunoSEQ multiplex PCR; in TCRdb, only in-frame clones are kept and a portion is missing. The V and J calls and clone size are taken from that table; D and trimming were inferred from the DNA. The table has about 100,000 clones, approximately 86% seen once; the top ten hold roughly 1.7%. The CDR3 loop spans 16 amino acids. The germline V gene has CDR1 SGHTA and CDR2 FQGNSA. The V and J ends lost 3 bases and 2 bases respectively, with 16 bases between them.

The sample taken for sequencing was peripheral blood. This chain connects TRBV7-2 to TRBJ1-2; no clear D gene. The receptor's source is an elderly man with acute or convalescent COVID-19. The CDR3 region has the DNA TGTGCCAGCAGCTTCTATTGGCAGGTAGTCAACTATGGCTACACCTTC. It is translated as CASSFYWQVVNYGYTF. The full variable domain, with the rest looked up from reference TRBV7-2 and TRBJ1-2, is GAGVSQSPSNKVTEKGKDVELRCDPISGHTALYWYRQSLGQGLEFLIYFQGNSAPDKSGLPSDRFSAERTGGSVSTLTIQRTQQEDSAVYLCASSFYWQVVNYGYTFGSGTRLTVV.